The present T cell receptor (beta chain) was sequenced within a study of human T cells and chemical hapten exposure. Germline CDR1 and CDR2: SGHDT and YYEEEE. CDR3 size: 13 residues. V lost 3 bases, J lost 8 bases, and 4 bases stayed unmatched. The sample's time point: pre-sensitization, week 0. Sample treatment: therapeutic diphenylcyclopropenone sensitization with weekly scalp DPC. A single record per CDR3 protein comes from TCRdb applying MiXCR to the RACE reads. The sample has 200,000 to 300,000 distinct CDR3 sequences, approximately 8.4% seen once. The sequence came from a middle-aged woman with alopecia areata. Some clones in this sample may be carry-over from other donors' samples. This sample comprised whole blood, obtained in connection with sensitization to the hapten diphenylcyclopropenone (DPC). This rearrangement joins TRBV5-6 to TRBJ1-2; 10 nucleotides line up with TRBD1. The CDR3 sequence: CASSWDRGAGYTF. In nucleotides, the CDR3 is TGTGCCAGCAGCTGGGACAGGGGAGCAGGCTACACCTTC.